This T cell receptor beta chain stems from a study of OX40 agonist ivuxolimab in advanced cancers. Study-wide context: Given to patients was ivuxolimab, an agonistic anti-OX40 (CD134) antibody. Subjects had a mean age of around 60 years, with a range of roughly 20 to 79; around 83% were male. Study-level results: What antigens the expanded peripheral T cells recognized was never established.

Libraries were prepared by immunoSEQ multiplex PCR; TCRdb keeps only in-frame clonotypes and omits some of them. The sample carries approximately 50,000 clones, approximately 79% recorded once. This CDR3 is built from 13 residues. Trimming pared 1 base from V and 7 bases from J, leaving 10 bases between. Germline lookup yields CDR1 SGHDT and CDR2 YYEEEE. Comment on this clone: No antigen is known for it.

The origin of this receptor is an adult with an advanced solid tumor such as melanoma, head and neck, liver or kidney cancer. Material: CD4+ or CD8+ T cells sorted from blood, obtained in a trial of the OX40 agonist ivuxolimab. The rearrangement links TRBV5-6 to TRBJ2-3; D is unclear. Written as DNA, the CDR3 is TGTGCCAGCAGCTTGCCCCCCCGGTATACGCAGTATTTT. Translating gives CASSLPPRYTQYF.